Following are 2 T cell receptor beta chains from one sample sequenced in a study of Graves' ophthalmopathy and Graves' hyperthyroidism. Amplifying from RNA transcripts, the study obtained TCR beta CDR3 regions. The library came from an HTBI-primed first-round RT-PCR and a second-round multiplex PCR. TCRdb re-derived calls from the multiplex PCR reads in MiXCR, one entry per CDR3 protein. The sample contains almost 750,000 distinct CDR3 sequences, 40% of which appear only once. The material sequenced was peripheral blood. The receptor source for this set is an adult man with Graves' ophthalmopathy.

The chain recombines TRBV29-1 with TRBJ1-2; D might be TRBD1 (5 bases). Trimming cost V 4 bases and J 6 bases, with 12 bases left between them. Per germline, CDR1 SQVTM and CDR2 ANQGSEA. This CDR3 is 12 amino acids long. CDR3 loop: CSVVGLGDGYTF. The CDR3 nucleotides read TGCAGCGTTGTCGGGTTAGGGGATGGCTACACCTTC.

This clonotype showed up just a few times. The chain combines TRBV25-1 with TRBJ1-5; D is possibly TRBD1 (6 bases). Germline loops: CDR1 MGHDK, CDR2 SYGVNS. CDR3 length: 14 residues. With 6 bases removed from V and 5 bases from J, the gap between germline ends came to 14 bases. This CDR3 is CASSQEPGDQPQHF. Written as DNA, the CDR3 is TGTGCCAGCAGCCAAGAACCAGGGGATCAGCCCCAGCATTTT.